This T cell receptor beta chain was documented in a study of long-term antiretroviral therapy in people with HIV. General study findings and limits: Within the repertoire, clones expanded before ART were dominant at all time points. CDR3 length ranges were narrower in HIV repertoires than in controls. Even long-term ART left TRB diversity below transplant donor controls, despite gains.

This CDR3 is 17 amino acids long. Germline CDR1 and CDR2: SGHVS and FQNEAQ. The V end lost 3 bases, the J end lost 3 bases, and 18 bases lay between the germline ends. A few counts support this clone. What it binds is unknown. It was version v3.0 of the immunoSEQ assay that was run at survey level. TCRdb's table, derived via immunoSEQ multiplex PCR, lists solely in-frame clones and lacks some. The repertoire holds some 23,000 clones, with around 82% as singletons. The receptor was isolated from a woman between 35 and 50 years old with HIV. This material consisted of unsorted PBMCs, taken 0.5 years after starting antiretroviral therapy. The chain uses TRBV7-8 and TRBJ2-1, with D hard to call. The CDR3 loop reads CASSFLPGAGSYNEQFF. CDR3 bases: TGTGCCAGCAGCTTCCTCCCTGGAGCAGGCAGCTACAATGAGCAGTTCTTC.